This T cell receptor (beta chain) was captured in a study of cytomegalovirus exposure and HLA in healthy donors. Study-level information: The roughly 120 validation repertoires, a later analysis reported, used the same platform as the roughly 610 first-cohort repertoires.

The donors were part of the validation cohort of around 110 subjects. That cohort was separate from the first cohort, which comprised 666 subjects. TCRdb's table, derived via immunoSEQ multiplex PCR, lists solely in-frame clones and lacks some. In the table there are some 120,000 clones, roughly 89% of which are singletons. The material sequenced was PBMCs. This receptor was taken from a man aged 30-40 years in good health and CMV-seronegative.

CDR3 protein: CASSSLGTGKSPLHF. The CDR3 DNA follows: TGTGCCAGCAGTTCGCTAGGGACAGGGAAATCACCCCTCCACTTT. The chain uses TRBV28 and TRBJ1-6; 9 bases are a match to TRBD1. V lost 4 bases to trimming and J lost 10 bases; unmatched junction nucleotides: 8. The CDR3 totals 15 residues. Per the germline V gene, CDR1 is MDHEN and CDR2 is SYDVKM.